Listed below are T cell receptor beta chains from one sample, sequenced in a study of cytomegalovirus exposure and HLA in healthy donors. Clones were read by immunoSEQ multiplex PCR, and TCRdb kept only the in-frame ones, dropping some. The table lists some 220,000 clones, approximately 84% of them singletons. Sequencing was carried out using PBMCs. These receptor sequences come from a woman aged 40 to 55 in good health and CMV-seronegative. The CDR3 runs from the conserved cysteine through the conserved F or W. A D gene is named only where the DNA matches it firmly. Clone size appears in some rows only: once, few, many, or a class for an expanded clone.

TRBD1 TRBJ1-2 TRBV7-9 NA CASGPGQGFYTF TGTGCCAGCGGCCCGGGACAGGGGTTCTACACCTTC
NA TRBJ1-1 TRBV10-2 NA CASSEDRGLNTEAFF TGCGCCAGCAGTGAGGACAGAGGCTTGAACACTGAAGCTTTCTTT
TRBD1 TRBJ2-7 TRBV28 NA CASSLVGQGNEQYF TGTGCCAGCAGTTTAGTCGGACAGGGGAACGAGCAGTACTTC
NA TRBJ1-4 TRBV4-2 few CASSQERRVAKGEKLFF TGTGCCAGCAGCCAAGAACGCAGGGTTGCGAAGGGGGAAAAACTGTTTTTT
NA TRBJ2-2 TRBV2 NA CASGEDTGELFF TGTGCCAGCGGAGAGGACACCGGGGAGCTGTTTTTT
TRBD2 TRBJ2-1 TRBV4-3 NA CASSQDSGGNNEQFF TGCGCCAGCAGCCAAGACAGCGGGGGGAACAATGAGCAGTTCTTC
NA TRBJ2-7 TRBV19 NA CASGPAATYEQYF TGTGCCAGTGGGCCGGCAGCTACCTACGAGCAGTACTTC
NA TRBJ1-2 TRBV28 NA CASRASRQARNHYGYTF TGTGCCAGCAGGGCATCGAGACAGGCCCGAAATCATTATGGCTACACCTTC
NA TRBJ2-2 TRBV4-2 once CASSQDGEIGELFF TGTGCCAGCAGCCAAGATGGGGAGATAGGGGAGCTGTTTTTT
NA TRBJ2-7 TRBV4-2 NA CASSPVEGRDEQYF TGTGCCAGCAGTCCGGTGGAGGGAAGAGACGAGCAGTACTTC
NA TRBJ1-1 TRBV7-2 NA CASSLGQHTEAFF TGTGCCAGCAGCCTAGGACAGCACACTGAAGCTTTCTTT
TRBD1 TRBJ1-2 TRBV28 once CASSPLDRADGYTF TGTGCCAGCAGTCCCCTGGACAGGGCGGATGGCTACACCTTC
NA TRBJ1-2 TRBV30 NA CAWGLQYGYTF TGTGCCTGGGGACTTCAATATGGCTACACCTTC
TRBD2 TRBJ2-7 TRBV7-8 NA CASSLARTSGGDEQYF TGTGCCAGCAGCTTAGCCCGGACTAGCGGGGGCGACGAGCAGTACTTC
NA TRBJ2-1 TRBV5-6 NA CASSLGSAGRRQFF TGTGCCAGCAGCCTAGGTAGTGCAGGGCGAAGACAGTTCTTC
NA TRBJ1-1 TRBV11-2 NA CASSHTRNTEAFF TGTGCCAGCAGCCATACAAGGAACACTGAAGCTTTCTTT
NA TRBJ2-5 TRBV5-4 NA CASRGIGETQYF TGTGCCAGCAGGGGCATCGGAGAGACCCAGTACTTC
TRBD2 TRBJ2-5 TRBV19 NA CASSIANSGGPQQETQYF TGTGCCAGTAGTATAGCGAATAGCGGGGGGCCCCAACAAGAGACCCAGTACTTC
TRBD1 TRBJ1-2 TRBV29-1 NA CSVADRGSGYTF TGCAGCGTTGCTGACAGGGGGAGCGGCTACACCTTC
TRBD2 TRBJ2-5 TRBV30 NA CAWSVLGGVETQYF TGTGCCTGGAGTGTACTGGGAGGGGTGGAGACCCAGTACTTC
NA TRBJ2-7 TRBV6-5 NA CASTPGGRYEQYF TGTGCCAGCACTCCGGGGGGCAGGTACGAGCAGTACTTC
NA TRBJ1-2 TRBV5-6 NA CASSPQIQRDYTF TGTGCCAGCAGCCCGCAAATTCAGCGGGACTACACCTTC
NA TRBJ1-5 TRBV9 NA CASSVVGDPINQPQHF TGTGCCAGCAGCGTAGTGGGAGACCCGATCAATCAGCCCCAGCATTTT
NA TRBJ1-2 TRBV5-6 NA CASSADPGNYGYTF TGTGCCAGCAGCGCCGACCCGGGAAACTATGGCTACACCTTC
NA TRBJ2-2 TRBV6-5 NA CASSYPPSSGELFF TGTGCCAGCAGTTATCCCCCTAGCTCCGGGGAGCTGTTTTTT
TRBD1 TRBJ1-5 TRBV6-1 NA CASAVGTGGNQPQHF TGTGCCAGCGCGGTGGGGACAGGAGGCAATCAGCCCCAGCATTTT
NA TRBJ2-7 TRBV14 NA CASSRQAGSYEQYF TGTGCCAGCAGCCGTCAGGCCGGTTCCTACGAGCAGTACTTC
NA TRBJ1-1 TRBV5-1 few CASSWGQGNTEAFF TGCGCCAGCAGCTGGGGACAAGGAAACACTGAAGCTTTCTTT
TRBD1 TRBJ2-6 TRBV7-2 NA CASNRDRGYSGANVLTF TGTGCCAGCAACCGGGACAGGGGTTACTCTGGGGCCAACGTCCTGACTTTC
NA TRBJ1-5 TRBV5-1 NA CASSLAGDGQPQHF TGCGCCAGCAGCTTGGCAGGGGACGGTCAGCCCCAGCATTTT
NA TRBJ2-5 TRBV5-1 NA CASSPIAAYQETQYF TGCGCCAGCAGTCCCATAGCGGCGTACCAAGAGACCCAGTACTTC